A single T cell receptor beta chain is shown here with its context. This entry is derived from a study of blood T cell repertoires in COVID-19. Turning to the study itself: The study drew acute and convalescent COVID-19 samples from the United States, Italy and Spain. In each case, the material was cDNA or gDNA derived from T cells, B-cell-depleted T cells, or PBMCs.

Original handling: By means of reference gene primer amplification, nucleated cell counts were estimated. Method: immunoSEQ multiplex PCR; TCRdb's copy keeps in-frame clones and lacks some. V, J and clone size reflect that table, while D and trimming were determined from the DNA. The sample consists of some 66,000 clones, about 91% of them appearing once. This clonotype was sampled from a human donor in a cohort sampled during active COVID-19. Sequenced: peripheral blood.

The CDR3 region is CASNPDRVGTSGQYF. CDR3 sequence (DNA): TGTGCCAGCAACCCTGACAGGGTGGGAACTAGCGGGCAGTACTTC. V usage is TRBV28 and J usage is TRBJ2-7; possible D gene TRBD2, 8 bases. Germline CDR1 MDHEN, CDR2 SYDVKM. Trimming left V 7 bases short and J 9 bases short, with 25 bases between. The CDR3 is made up of 15 amino acids.